This entry features one T cell receptor (beta chain) sequence. The CDR3 spans 14 residues. Germline CDR1 is LGHDT and CDR2 is YNNKEL (reference sequence). V was pared by 2 bases and J by 4 bases, with 11 bases between. The sample originates from a study of blood T cell repertoires in COVID-19. Study-level information: Sites in the United States, Italy and Spain provided acute and convalescent COVID-19 samples. In each case, the material was cDNA or gDNA derived from T cells, B-cell-depleted T cells, or PBMCs.

Original data processing: By means of reference gene primer amplification, nucleated cell counts were estimated. Using immunoSEQ multiplex PCR, the repertoire was profiled, and TCRdb retains in-frame clones only, with some absent. V and J calls and clone size are as listed in that table; D and trimming were resolved from the DNA. The sample lists about 240,000 clones; roughly 90% were seen once. This TCR was sampled from a man aged 55 to 70 with acute or convalescent COVID-19. This chain links TRBV3-1 (or the pseudogene TRBV3-2) with TRBJ1-1, with D perhaps matching TRBD1 (5 bases). Source material: peripheral blood. The CDR3 sequence: CASSQPTGPTEAFF. CDR3 coding DNA: TGTGCCAGCAGCCAACCTACAGGACCCACTGAAGCTTTCTTT.